This TCR beta chain came from a study of cytomegalovirus exposure and HLA in healthy donors. CDR1 SGHRS and CDR2 YFSETQ come from the germline V gene. The CDR3 contains 12 residues. V was pared by 1 base and J by 3 bases, with 5 bases between. Healthy donors of bone marrow made up the group. The study ran its PCR with 60 Vbeta and 13 Jbeta primers. Here immunoSEQ multiplex PCR was the method, and the copy in TCRdb shows in-frame clones only, minus some. The sample shows some 190,000 clones, roughly 80% of them seen only once. About this clone itself: The antigen remains undetermined.

Study-level results: Using a false discovery rate of 0.05, a later analysis showed that approximately 16,000 TCR beta sequences were associated with HLA alleles.

The chain couples TRBV5-1 to TRBJ2-7, with D unclear. The TCR sequence derives from a woman aged 30 to 39 in good health and CMV-seropositive. The sequenced sample was PBMCs. CDR3 protein: CASSLNGYEQYF. The CDR3 nucleotides are TGCGCCAGCAGCTTGAACGGCTACGAGCAGTACTTC. Full variable domain (outside the CDR3, taken from reference TRBV5-1 and TRBJ2-7): KAGVTQTPRYLIKTRGQQVTLSCSPISGHRSVSWYQQTPGQGLQFLFEYFSETQRNKGNFPGRFSGRQFSNSRSEMNVSTLELGDSALYLCASSLNGYEQYFGPGTRLTVT.